The source of this T cell receptor beta chain is a study of blood T cell repertoires in COVID-19. Study information: Material from acute and convalescent COVID-19 was sourced from the United States, Italy and Spain.

Assay: immunoSEQ multiplex PCR; the TCRdb copy retains only in-frame clones and omits some. The data contain more than 250,000 clones, about 86% of them singletons. V was trimmed by 4 bases and J by 9 bases, leaving 7 bases between them. The CDR3 is 11 amino acids. The specimen sequenced was peripheral blood. The chain uses TRBV12-3 or TRBV12-4 and TRBJ2-1, with D possibly matching TRBD2 (6 bases). This TCR derives from a man aged 18 to 35 with active or convalescent COVID-19. The CDR3 coding sequence is TGTGCCAGCAGTTGGCGGGGTGAGCAGTTCTTC. As protein: CASSWRGEQFF.